One sample yielded the 28 T cell receptor beta chains listed below, sequenced in a study of cytotoxic CD8 clonotypes in ibrutinib-treated CLL. Only in-frame clones appear in the TCRdb table, and some are missing; sequencing was by immunoSEQ multiplex PCR. Of approximately 210,000 clones in the sample, approximately 68% were seen once. The material sequenced was PBMCs, taken after 24 months of ibrutinib treatment. Receptors were obtained from a human donor with chronic lymphocytic leukemia.

This clone came up once. V usage is TRBV12-5 and J usage is TRBJ2-3; 9 nucleotides line up with TRBD1. V shed 5 bases, J shed 2 bases, and the junction held 5 bases outside the gene matches. The CDR3 is made up of 15 amino acids. Germline V gives CDR1 LGHNT, CDR2 FRNRAP. CDR3 bases: TGTGCTAGTGGTGTCGGGACAGGGTTCACAGATACGCAGTATTTT. Protein sequence: CASGVGTGFTDTQYF.

The chain carries TRBV2 and TRBJ2-2; 7 bases line up with TRBD1. V lost 4 bases to trimming and J lost 6 bases; unmatched junction nucleotides: 8. Germline V lookup: CDR1 SNHLY, CDR2 FYNNEI. The CDR3 is 15 amino acids. This CDR3 is CASSATGIIPGELFF. The DNA for the CDR3 is TGTGCCAGCAGTGCGACAGGGATAATCCCCGGGGAGCTGTTTTTT.

CDR3 coding DNA: TGTGCCATCAGTGTGGGGGATCAGCCCCAGCATTTT. Translating it yields CAISVGDQPQHF. The genes are TRBV10-3 and TRBJ1-5; TRBD1 is a possible D gene (5 bases). Trimming took 4 bases from V and 5 from J, leaving 6 bases between them. The CDR3 runs 12 residues. Per germline, CDR1 ENHRY and CDR2 SYGVKD.

This chain connects TRBV5-1 to TRBJ1-4, with TRBD1 as a possible D gene (6 bases). Germline values: CDR1 SGHRS, CDR2 YFSETQ. Trimming took 2 bases from V and 6 from J, leaving 20 bases between them. There are 17 residues in the CDR3. This CDR3 reads CASSFGAGLGGHEKLFF. The CDR3, as DNA: TGCGCCAGCAGCTTTGGGGCAGGGCTTGGGGGGCATGAAAAACTGTTTTTT.

The rearrangement joins TRBV27 to TRBJ2-7; tentatively, D is TRBD1 (5 bases). The V and J ends lost 3 bases and 0 bases respectively, with 24 bases between them. There are 19 residues in the CDR3. Germline assignment: CDR1 MNHEY and CDR2 SMNVEV (reference sequence). The CDR3 region has the DNA TGTGCCAGCAGTTTGATAAGACAGCCGGGCCTCTTGAGCTCCTACGAGCAGTACTTC. It is translated as CASSLIRQPGLLSSYEQYF.

A few counts support this clone. The chain is built from TRBV5-1 and TRBJ1-4; D unclear. CDR1 and CDR2 from the germline V gene are SGHRS and YFSETQ. This CDR3 contains 15 residues. V lost 4 bases and J 4 bases, leaving 14 bases between the germline ends. The CDR3 DNA is TGCGCCAGCAGCCCCGGTGGGAACTTTAATGAAAAACTGTTTTTT. Amino acids: CASSPGGNFNEKLFF.

The count of this clone is one. The rearrangement links TRBV2 to TRBJ1-1; TRBD1 agrees at 7 bases. Germline CDR1 reads SNHLY; CDR2 reads FYNNEI. The CDR3 is made up of 16 amino acids. Trimming cost V 6 bases and J 2 bases; bases outside gene matches: 12. In DNA form, the CDR3 reads TGTGCCAGCAGATTTCCCTTGACAGGGACCAACACTGAAGCTTTCTTT. It is translated as CASRFPLTGTNTEAFF.

The chain recombines TRBV29-1 with TRBJ2-3; no firm D call. Trimming took 1 base from V and 4 from J, leaving 6 bases between them. CDR1 and CDR2 from the germline V gene are SQVTM and ANQGSEA. This CDR3 has 12 residues. The CDR3 DNA reads as TGCAGCGTTGAAGGCCGGCCAGATACGCAGTATTTT. Translated: CSVEGRPDTQYF.

This clone showed up just once. The chain is built from TRBV25-1 and TRBJ2-1; D could derive from TRBD1 or TRBD2 (5 bases each). The CDR3 runs to 16 residues. Germline CDR1 is MGHDK and CDR2 is SYGVNS. Between the trimmed V and J ends, which lost 2 bases and 6 bases, there was a span of 17 bases. CDR3 DNA sequence: TGTGCCAGCAGTGAAGGGGGTCTGTTGCACCTCAATGAGCAGTTCTTC. Amino acids: CASSEGGLLHLNEQFF.

The rearrangement joins TRBV9 to TRBJ2-2; 13 nucleotides align to TRBD2. The CDR3 is 16 amino acids. The V segment lost 3 bases and the J segment 5 bases; nucleotides outside the gene matches: 4. Looked up from germline, CDR1 is SGDLS and CDR2 is YYNGEE. CDR3 loop: CASSATSGRYTGELFF. The CDR3 nucleotides read TGTGCCAGCAGCGCGACTAGCGGGAGGTATACCGGGGAGCTGTTTTTT.

The V call is TRBV5-6, the J call TRBJ1-1; D is unresolved. Per germline, CDR1 SGHDT and CDR2 YYEEEE. The germline V and J ends were trimmed by 1 base and 5 bases, with 18 bases remaining between them. This CDR3 has 16 residues. This CDR3 reads CASSLRGGRGRTEAFF. The CDR3 DNA is TGTGCCAGCAGCTTGAGAGGAGGACGCGGGAGGACTGAAGCTTTCTTT.

The V gene is TRBV7-6, the J gene TRBJ2-2, with D unresolved. The CDR3 totals 14 residues. From germline, CDR1 is SGHVS and CDR2 FNYEAQ. V was trimmed by 3 bases and J by 1 base, leaving 6 bases between them. The CDR3 coding sequence is TGTGCCAGCAGCTTCTTAGGGAACACCGGGGAGCTGTTTTTT. Amino acids: CASSFLGNTGELFF.

The gene calls are TRBV10-3 and TRBJ2-7; tentative D call: TRBD1 (6 bases). Trimming left V 4 bases short and J 4 bases short, with 11 bases between. Germline loops: CDR1 ENHRY, CDR2 SYGVKD. The CDR3 covers 13 residues. The CDR3 sequence: CAISGQGSYEQYF. The CDR3 nucleotides are TGTGCCATCAGTGGGCAGGGGTCTTACGAGCAGTACTTC.

The CDR3: CASSLSAWNEQFF. CDR3 bases: TGTGCCAGCTCCTTAAGCGCGTGGAATGAGCAGTTCTTC. The chain combines TRBV18 with TRBJ2-1; D unresolved. The CDR3 totals 13 residues. V shed 6 bases and J shed 7 bases, with 13 bases lying between them. Germline CDR1 KGHSH, CDR2 LQKENI.

Comments on this clone: This sample also contains other DNA sequences that code for the same CDR3. The chain links TRBV9 to TRBJ1-1; D is unclear. The ends were cut back, 0 bases at V and 1 base at J, with 4 bases in the middle. The CDR3 has 13 residues. Germline lookup yields CDR1 SGDLS and CDR2 YYNGEE. CDR3 sequence: CASSVAGNTEAFF. The CDR3 DNA follows: TGTGCCAGCAGCGTAGCCGGGAACACTGAAGCTTTCTTT.

This chain uses TRBV5-6 with TRBJ2-1; D unclear. Germline CDR1 SGHDT, CDR2 YYEEEE. V lost 7 bases and J 10 bases, leaving 12 bases between the germline ends. The CDR3 length is 11 residues. The CDR3 sequence is CASGVWAEQFF. The CDR3 nucleotides read TGTGCCAGCGGGGTTTGGGCGGAGCAGTTCTTC.

This clone was found once. The CDR3 protein is CAILGGQGSEQYF. CDR3 bases: TGTGCCATATTAGGGGGACAGGGGAGCGAGCAGTACTTC. V usage is TRBV7-7 and J usage is TRBJ2-7; TRBD1 matches at 10 bases. Germline V lookup: CDR1 SSHAT, CDR2 FNYEAQ (reference sequence). With V trimmed by 10 bases and J by 6 bases, 9 bases remained unmatched. The CDR3 runs 13 residues. Supplemented by reference TRBV7-7 and TRBJ2-7, the full variable domain reads GAGVSQSPRYKVTKRGQDVTLRCDPISSHATLYWYQQALGQGPEFLTYFNYEAQPDKSGLPSDRFSAERPEGSISTLTIQRTEQRDSAMYRCAILGGQGSEQYFGPGTRLTVT.

V and J are TRBV29-1 and TRBJ2-2, with TRBD1 identical over 7 bases. J was trimmed by 6 bases and V by 7 bases; bases with no gene match: 11. The CDR3 contains 14 residues. Germline values: CDR1 SQVTM, CDR2 ANQGSEA. The CDR3 DNA reads TGCAGCGCGGGACAGCACGACGGTCCCGGGGAGCTGTTTTTT. It is translated as CSAGQHDGPGELFF.

The chain combines TRBV5-1 with TRBJ2-3; 10 bases map to TRBD2. The V segment lost 5 bases and the J segment 6 bases; nucleotides outside the gene matches: 12. Germline-derived CDR1 and CDR2 are SGHRS and YFSETQ. The CDR3 runs to 16 residues. CDR3 region: CASRTRPSGRPDTQYF. CDR3 nucleotides: TGCGCCAGCAGGACCAGGCCTAGCGGGAGACCCGATACGCAGTATTTT.

V and J are TRBV5-6 and TRBJ1-2, with TRBD1 matching over 10 bases. The germline gives CDR1 SGHDT, CDR2 YYEEEE. With 1 base clipped from V and 1 base from J, the junction kept 4 bases outside the gene matches. This CDR3 comprises 16 residues. CDR3 residues: CASSLIRTGGNYGYTF. Written as DNA, the CDR3 is TGTGCCAGCAGCTTGATTCGGACAGGGGGTAACTATGGCTACACCTTC. The full variable domain, its missing parts supplied by reference TRBV5-6 and TRBJ1-2, is DAGVTQSPTHLIKTRGQQVTLRCSPKSGHDTVSWYQQALGQGPQFIFQYYEEEERQRGNFPDRFSGHQFPNYSSELNVNALLLGDSALYLCASSLIRTGGNYGYTFGSGTRLTVV.

The V and J genes are TRBV5-1 and TRBJ2-2; no clear D. V was cut by 3 bases and J by 0 bases, with 6 bases left in between. The CDR3 is 14 amino acids. Germline CDR1 SGHRS, CDR2 YFSETQ. As DNA, the CDR3 is TGCGCCAGCAGCTATACTCCGAACACCGGGGAGCTGTTTTTT. Its protein product is CASSYTPNTGELFF. Complete variable domain (other parts from reference TRBV5-1 and TRBJ2-2): KAGVTQTPRYLIKTRGQQVTLSCSPISGHRSVSWYQQTPGQGLQFLFEYFSETQRNKGNFPGRFSGRQFSNSRSEMNVSTLELGDSALYLCASSYTPNTGELFFGEGSRLTVL.

The chain employs TRBV6-5 and TRBJ1-1; D is ambiguous. Between the trimmed V and J ends, which lost 5 bases and 0 bases, there was a span of 7 bases. CDR1 is MNHEY and CDR2 is SVGAGI in the germline V gene. The length of the CDR3 is 13 residues. The CDR3 here is CASSNGVNTEAFF. The CDR3 nucleotides read TGTGCCAGCAGTAACGGGGTGAACACTGAAGCTTTCTTT.

J is TRBJ2-1 and V is TRBV5-4, with 7 bases aligning to TRBD2. Losses at the gene ends were 0 bases for V and 1 base for J; bases not matched to a gene: 4. Germline V gene lookup returns CDR1 SGHNT and CDR2 YYREEE (reference sequence). The CDR3 has 16 residues. CDR3 nucleotide sequence: TGTGCCAGCAGCTTGGGAAGCGGGGTTTCCTACAATGAGCAGTTCTTC. This codes for CASSLGSGVSYNEQFF.

The V and J genes are TRBV7-2 and TRBJ1-3; TRBD1 is a possible D gene (5 bases). The CDR3 covers 15 residues. Germline V CDR1 and CDR2: SGHTA, FQGNSA. The V end lost 5 bases, the J end lost 3 bases, and 14 bases lay between the germline ends. Here the CDR3 DNA reads TGTGCCAGCAGCCCAGGTGGAGACAGTGGAAACACCATATATTTT. The encoded protein is CASSPGGDSGNTIYF.

The rearrangement links TRBV29-1 to TRBJ2-1; D tentatively fits TRBD1 or TRBD2 (5 bases each). This CDR3 region has 15 residues. The germline gives CDR1 SQVTM, CDR2 ANQGSEA. With 6 bases removed from V and 1 base from J, the gap between germline ends came to 16 bases. The CDR3 reads CSVVKPWGSYNEQFF. The CDR3 DNA sequence: TGCAGCGTCGTAAAACCGTGGGGGTCCTACAATGAGCAGTTCTTC.

The chain has TRBV6-1 and TRBJ2-7, with D unresolved. The V gene lost 3 bases and the J gene lost 1 base, with 16 bases spanning the gap. The CDR3 sequence is 16 residues long. Germline V lookup: CDR1 MNHNS, CDR2 SASEGT. The CDR3 sequence is CASSDIGRPKSYEQYF. The CDR3 nucleotides are TGTGCCAGCAGTGATATAGGCAGGCCAAAATCCTACGAGCAGTACTTC.

The V and J genes are TRBV27 and TRBJ2-7, with 10 bases identical to TRBD2. Germline V gene data show CDR1 as MNHEY and CDR2 as SMNVEV (reference sequence). V lost 4 bases, J lost 6 bases, and 3 bases stayed unmatched. The CDR3 has 13 amino acids. The CDR3 DNA reads as TGTGCCAGCAGTTCTAGCGGGAGATTCGAGCAGTACTTC. It codes for CASSSSGRFEQYF.

As DNA, the CDR3 is TGTGCCAGCTCCTACTCTGGACAGGTCCACGAGCAGTACTTC. Translated: CASSYSGQVHEQYF. The chain is built from TRBV6-5 and TRBJ2-7, with TRBD1 matching over 7 bases. The CDR3 loop spans 14 amino acids. The germline CDR1 and CDR2 sequences are MNHEY and SVGAGI. J gave up 5 bases and V 8 bases, and 12 bases lay outside the gene matches.